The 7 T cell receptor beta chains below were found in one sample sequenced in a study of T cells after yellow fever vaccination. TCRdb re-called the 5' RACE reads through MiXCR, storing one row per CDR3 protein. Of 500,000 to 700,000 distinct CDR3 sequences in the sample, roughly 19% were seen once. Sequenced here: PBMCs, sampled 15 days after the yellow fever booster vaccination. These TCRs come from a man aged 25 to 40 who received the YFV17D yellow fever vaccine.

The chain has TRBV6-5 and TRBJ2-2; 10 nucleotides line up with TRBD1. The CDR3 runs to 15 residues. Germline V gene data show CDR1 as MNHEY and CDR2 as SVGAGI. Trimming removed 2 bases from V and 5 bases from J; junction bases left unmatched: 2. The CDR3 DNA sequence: TGTGCCAGCAGTTACGACAGGGGGCGGACCGGGGAGCTGTTTTTT. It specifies CASSYDRGRTGELFF.

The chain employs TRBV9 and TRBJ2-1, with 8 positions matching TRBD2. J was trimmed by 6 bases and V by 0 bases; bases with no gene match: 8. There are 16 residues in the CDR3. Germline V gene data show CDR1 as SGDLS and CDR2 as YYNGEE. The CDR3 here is CASSVAGSGISNEQFF. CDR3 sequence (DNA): TGTGCCAGCAGCGTAGCGGGTAGCGGGATTTCCAATGAGCAGTTCTTC.

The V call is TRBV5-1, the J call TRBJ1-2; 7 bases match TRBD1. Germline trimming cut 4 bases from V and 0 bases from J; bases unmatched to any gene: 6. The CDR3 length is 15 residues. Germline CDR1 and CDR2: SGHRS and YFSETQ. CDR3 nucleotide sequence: TGCGCCAGCAGCCCCGGGACAGCTTCTAACTATGGCTACACCTTC. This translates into CASSPGTASNYGYTF.

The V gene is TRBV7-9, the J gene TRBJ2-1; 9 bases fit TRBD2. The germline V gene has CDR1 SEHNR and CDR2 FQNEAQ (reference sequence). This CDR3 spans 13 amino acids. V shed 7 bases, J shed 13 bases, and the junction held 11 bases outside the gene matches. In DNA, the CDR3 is TGTGCCAGCATCCTAGCGGGGACTAAGACACAGTTCTTC. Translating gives CASILAGTKTQFF.

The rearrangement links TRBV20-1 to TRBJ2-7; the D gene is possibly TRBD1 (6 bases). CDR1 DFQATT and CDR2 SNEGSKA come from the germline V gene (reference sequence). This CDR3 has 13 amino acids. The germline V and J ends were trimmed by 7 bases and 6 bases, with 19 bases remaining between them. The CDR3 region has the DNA TGCAGTGTTCTCGGGACACCGCATGGCGAGCAGTACTTC. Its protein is CSVLGTPHGEQYF.

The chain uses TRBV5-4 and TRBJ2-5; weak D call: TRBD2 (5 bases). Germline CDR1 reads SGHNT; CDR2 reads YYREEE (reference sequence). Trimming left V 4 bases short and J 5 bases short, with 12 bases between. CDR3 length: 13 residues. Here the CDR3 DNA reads TGTGCCAGCAGCCCACCGGCGGGTGAGACCCAGTACTTC. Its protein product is CASSPPAGETQYF.

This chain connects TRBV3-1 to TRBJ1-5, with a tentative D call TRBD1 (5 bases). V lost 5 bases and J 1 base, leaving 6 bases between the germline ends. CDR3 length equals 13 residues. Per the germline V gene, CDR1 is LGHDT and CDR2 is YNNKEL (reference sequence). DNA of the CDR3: TGTGCCAGCAGCGGGGACAGCAATCAGCCCCAGCATTTT. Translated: CASSGDSNQPQHF.